This T cell receptor beta chain was identified during a study of blood T cells in healthy people across ages. The trim removed 7 bases at V and 16 bases at J, leaving 18 bases unmatched. This CDR3 spans 14 amino acids. Using a J-beta primer mix together with a sample-barcoded 5' primer, a second PCR was run for roughly 7 to 12 cycles. No fewer than 2.5 million CDR3-containing paired-end reads came from each sample. TCRdb ran MiXCR on the 5' RACE reads and lists one entry per CDR3 protein. The sample carries 750,000 to 950,000 distinct CDR3 sequences, 40% to 65% recorded once. Each donor's blood draw was 8.5 to 10 milliliters of peripheral blood. PBMCs, at least 7 million per sample, were isolated.

This sequence was found in a man aged 80 or over in good health. The chain joins TRBV12-3 or TRBV12-4 to TRBJ2-1; 8 positions agree with TRBD2. The sequencing sample was made of blood. Here the CDR3 reads CASTPAGGLLGPFF. CDR3 nucleotides: TGTGCCAGCACCCCGGCGGGGGGCCTACTGGGGCCCTTCTTC.